One and the same sample provided the 19 T cell receptor beta chains below, sequenced in a study of graft-versus-host responses after intestinal transplantation. TCRdb keeps only in-frame clones here, not all; method: immunoSEQ multiplex PCR. This table holds some 97,000 clones, about 90% found once. For these receptors, no antigen is known. The starting material was unstimulated CD4+ T cells sorted from spleen or lymph node cells, obtained before transplant. These receptors all stem from a human donor who was the organ donor for an intestinal transplant.

V is TRBV7-3 and J is TRBJ2-7, with TRBD2 matching over 8 bases. Per the germline V gene, CDR1 is SGHTA and CDR2 is FQGTGA. The CDR3 length is 16 residues. V shed 5 bases and J 7 bases; nucleotides not matched to a gene: 16. CDR3 in DNA: TGTGCCAGCAGCCCCGCCGGGGGGGTTCCAGTCGGGGAGCAGTACTTC. Amino acid sequence: CASSPAGGVPVGEQYF.

The chain is built from TRBV29-1 and TRBJ2-3; D possibly corresponds to TRBD1 (5 bases). This CDR3 is 11 amino acids long. Trimming took 7 bases from V and 5 from J, leaving 10 bases between them. Germline V lookup: CDR1 SQVTM, CDR2 ANQGSEA. CDR3 amino acids: CSAERGDTQYF. The DNA for the CDR3 is TGCAGCGCCGAAAGGGGAGATACGCAGTATTTT.

Written as DNA, the CDR3 is TGTGCCAGCAGTGAACCCGGGACAGGGGTCAATCAGCCCCAGCATTTT. It codes for CASSEPGTGVNQPQHF. The chain has TRBV6-1 and TRBJ1-5; 10 bases fit TRBD1. The CDR3 consists of 16 residues. Germline CDR1 reads MNHNS; CDR2 reads SASEGT. The V gene end was trimmed by 2 bases and the J gene end by 3 bases; junction bases not matched to a gene: 4.

This chain joins TRBV5-6 and TRBJ1-3; D remains ambiguous. V lost 2 bases, J lost 2 bases, and 8 bases lay in between. The germline V gene encodes CDR1 SGHDT and CDR2 YYEEEE. This CDR3 comprises 14 residues. The CDR3 protein is CASSFLEAGNTIYF. In DNA form, the CDR3 reads TGTGCCAGCAGCTTTTTAGAGGCTGGAAACACCATATATTTT.

The chain has TRBV29-1 and TRBJ1-2; the match to TRBD1 covers 8 bases. The length of the CDR3 is 15 residues. Germline loops: CDR1 SQVTM, CDR2 ANQGSEA. Trimming removed 4 bases from V and 8 bases from J; junction bases left unmatched: 15. The CDR3 protein is CSVGPRDRPKEGYTF. CDR3 bases: TGCAGCGTTGGGCCCCGGGACAGGCCAAAAGAGGGCTACACCTTC.

The chain is built from TRBV6-6 and TRBJ1-1; no clear D gene. This CDR3 is built from 14 residues. Germline CDR1 reads MNHNY; CDR2 reads SVGAGI (reference sequence). Trimming pared 7 bases from V and 3 bases from J, leaving 15 bases between. The CDR3 is CASTDLRADTEAFF. CDR3 coding DNA: TGTGCCAGCACCGACCTCCGAGCGGACACTGAAGCTTTCTTT.

CDR3 sequence reads: CASSPDRGRPRETQYF. CDR3 sequence (DNA): TGTGCCAGCAGTCCCGACAGGGGGCGGCCTCGGGAGACCCAGTACTTC. The chain combines TRBV2 with TRBJ2-5; 10 nucleotides agree with TRBD1. The CDR3 spans 16 residues. After removal of 5 bases from V and 5 bases from J, the junction contained 11 bases not matched to a gene. In germline, CDR1 is SNHLY, CDR2 FYNNEI.

The chain combines TRBV19 with TRBJ2-6; D is unresolved. The CDR3 is made up of 13 amino acids. Germline V gene lookup returns CDR1 LNHDA and CDR2 SQIVND (reference sequence). The V and J ends lost 7 bases and 3 bases respectively, with 7 bases between them. CDR3 sequence reads: CASKWSGANVLTF. As DNA, the CDR3 is TGTGCCAGTAAATGGAGTGGGGCCAACGTCCTGACTTTC.

V and J are TRBV28 and TRBJ1-4, with D unresolved. This CDR3 spans 12 amino acids. V was shortened by 6 bases and J by 11 bases, with 13 bases between the two germline ends. The germline CDR1 and CDR2 sequences are MDHEN and SYDVKM. The CDR3 protein is CASSLDPPKLFF. The CDR3 bases are TGTGCCAGCAGCCTCGACCCACCGAAACTGTTTTTT.

The chain carries TRBV6-6 and TRBJ2-7, with TRBD2 as a possible D gene (5 bases). Trimming took off 6 bases at V and 6 bases at J, with 15 bases between the two ends. The CDR3 has 13 residues. The V gene's germline CDR1 is MNHNY and CDR2 SVGAGI (reference sequence). CDR3 region: CASSRTRASEQYF. The CDR3 region has the DNA TGTGCCAGCAGCCGCACGAGGGCTTCCGAGCAGTACTTC.

The CDR3 spells CASRFKNSTDTQYF. The CDR3 region has the DNA TGTGCAAGTCGCTTTAAAAATAGCACAGATACGCAGTATTTT. The V call is TRBV12-2, the J call TRBJ2-3; the D call TRBD2 from the table was never checked on the DNA. TRBV12-2 is described as a pseudogene. This CDR3 comprises 14 residues.

The CDR3 DNA follows: TGTGCCAGCAGCTACTGGGGGGGGCGCGGACAGCCCCAGCATTTT. Its protein product is CASSYWGGRGQPQHF. The chain recombines TRBV5-6 with TRBJ1-5, with a possible D match to TRBD1 (6 bases). The CDR3 is 15 amino acids. The ends were cut back, 3 bases at V and 7 bases at J, with 17 bases in the middle. Per germline, CDR1 SGHDT and CDR2 YYEEEE.

The J gene is TRBJ2-7, the V gene TRBV5-1; the D is unclear. The CDR3 spans 14 residues. Trimming shortened V by 1 base and J by 2 bases, and 10 bases separated the two germline ends. Looked up from germline, CDR1 is SGHRS and CDR2 is YFSETQ. This CDR3 reads CASSLRTRPYEQYF. Written as DNA, the CDR3 is TGCGCCAGCAGCTTGAGGACGAGGCCCTACGAGCAGTACTTC.

This chain joins TRBV7-9 and TRBJ1-2; 9 positions agree with TRBD1. CDR3 size: 17 residues. Trimming removed 4 bases from V and 4 bases from J; junction bases left unmatched: 13. Germline V gene sequence: CDR1 SEHNR, CDR2 FQNEAQ (reference sequence). The CDR3: CASSSRSPGQGSYGYTF. For the CDR3, the DNA is TGTGCCAGCAGCTCCCGGTCACCGGGACAGGGAAGCTATGGCTACACCTTC.

The V and J genes are TRBV7-8 and TRBJ1-5; D is undetermined. CDR3 length: 15 residues. Trimming stripped 6 bases from V and 4 bases from J, with 16 bases between. From germline, CDR1 is SGHVS and CDR2 FQNEAQ. The CDR3 spells CASSLLSNENQPQHF. The CDR3 nucleotides are TGTGCCAGCAGTCTCTTGAGTAATGAGAATCAGCCCCAGCATTTT. The entire variable domain, with the rest obtained from reference TRBV7-8 and TRBJ1-5, is as follows: GAGVSQSPRYKVAKRGQDVALRCDPISGHVSLFWYQQALGQGPEFLTYFQNEAQLDKSGLPSDRFFAERPEGSVSTLKIQRTQQEDSAVYLCASSLLSNENQPQHFGDGTRLSIL.

In nucleotides, the CDR3 is TGCGCCAGCAACGCAGAGGCGAACACTGAAGCTTTCTTT. It translates to CASNAEANTEAFF. The chain uses TRBV5-1 and TRBJ1-1; no firm D call. V lost 6 bases, J lost 1 base, and 10 bases lay in between. Per germline, CDR1 SGHRS and CDR2 YFSETQ. The CDR3 contains 13 residues. The full variable domain, with the rest looked up from reference TRBV5-1 and TRBJ1-1, is KAGVTQTPRYLIKTRGQQVTLSCSPISGHRSVSWYQQTPGQGLQFLFEYFSETQRNKGNFPGRFSGRQFSNSRSEMNVSTLELGDSALYLCASNAEANTEAFFGQGTRLTVV.

This chain uses TRBV30 with TRBJ2-3; TRBD1 matches at 9 bases. The CDR3 consists of 13 residues. The trim removed 7 bases at V and 5 bases at J, leaving 7 bases unmatched. Germline assignment: CDR1 GTSNPN and CDR2 SVGIG (reference sequence). Here the CDR3 reads CASNRGRVDTQYF. The DNA for the CDR3 is TGTGCCTCGAACAGGGGGCGCGTAGATACGCAGTATTTT.

V gene TRBV30 combines with J gene TRBJ1-5; no definite D call. The germline V and J ends were trimmed by 2 bases and 0 bases, with 14 bases remaining between them. Germline CDR1 and CDR2: GTSNPN and SVGIG (reference sequence). This CDR3 comprises 16 residues. This CDR3 reads CAWSLDRAYSNQPQHF. For the CDR3, the DNA is TGTGCCTGGAGTCTCGACCGCGCATATAGCAATCAGCCCCAGCATTTT.

The genes are TRBV2 and TRBJ2-7, with D possibly TRBD2 on 5 matching bases. V lost 6 bases and J 4 bases, leaving 10 bases between the germline ends. This CDR3 is built from 12 residues. The germline CDR1 and CDR2 sequences are SNHLY and FYNNEI. CDR3 DNA sequence: TGTGCCAGCAGGACGGACTGGTACGAGCAGTACTTC. It codes for CASRTDWYEQYF. Full variable domain (rest looked up from reference TRBV2 and TRBJ2-7): EPEVTQTPSHQVTQMGQEVILRCVPISNHLYFYWYRQILGQKVEFLVSFYNNEISEKSEIFDDQFSVERPDGSNFTLKIRSTKLEDSAMYFCASRTDWYEQYFGPGTRLTVT.